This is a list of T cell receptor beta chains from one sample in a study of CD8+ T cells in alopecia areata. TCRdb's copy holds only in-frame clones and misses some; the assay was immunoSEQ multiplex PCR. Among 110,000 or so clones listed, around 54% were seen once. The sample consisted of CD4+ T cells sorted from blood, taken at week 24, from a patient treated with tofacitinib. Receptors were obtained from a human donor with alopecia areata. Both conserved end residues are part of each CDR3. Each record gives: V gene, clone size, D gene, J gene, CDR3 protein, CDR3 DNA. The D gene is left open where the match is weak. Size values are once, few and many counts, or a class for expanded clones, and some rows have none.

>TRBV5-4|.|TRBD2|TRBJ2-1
CASSGAGGRINEQFF
TGTGCCAGCAGCGGGGCGGGGGGCAGGATCAATGAGCAGTTCTTC
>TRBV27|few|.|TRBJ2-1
CASRKAAGRNEQFF
TGTGCCAGCAGAAAGGCGGCAGGCCGAAATGAGCAGTTCTTC
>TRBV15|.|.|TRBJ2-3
CATSRMGGEGTDTQYF
TGTGCCACCAGCAGGATGGGGGGTGAAGGCACAGATACGCAGTATTTT
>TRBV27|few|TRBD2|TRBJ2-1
CASTRPVTSGGAGGNEQFF
TGTGCCAGCACCCGTCCCGTGACTAGCGGGGGGGCCGGGGGAAATGAGCAGTTCTTC
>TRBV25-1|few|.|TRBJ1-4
CASSESRLPEKLFF
TGTGCCAGCAGTGAATCCCGACTACCCGAAAAACTGTTTTTT
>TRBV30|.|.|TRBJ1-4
CAWSVHEGEKLFF
TGTGCCTGGAGTGTACACGAGGGGGAAAAACTGTTTTTT
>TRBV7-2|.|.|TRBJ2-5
CASSYRTQETQYF
TGTGCCAGCAGCTACAGGACCCAAGAGACCCAGTACTTC
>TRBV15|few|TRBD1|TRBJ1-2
CATSSRTGNYGYTF
TGTGCCACCAGCAGTCGGACAGGGAACTATGGCTACACCTTC
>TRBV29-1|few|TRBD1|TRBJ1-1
CSVDRGLNTEAFF
TGCAGCGTTGACAGGGGGCTGAACACTGAAGCTTTCTTT
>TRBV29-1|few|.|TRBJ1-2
CSVYTNGGYTF
TGCAGCGTTTATACTAACGGTGGCTACACCTTC
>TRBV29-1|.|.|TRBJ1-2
CSAAGASNYGYTF
TGCAGCGCCGCAGGGGCTTCTAACTATGGCTACACCTTC
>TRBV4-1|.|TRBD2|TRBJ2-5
CASSQRGVGETQYF
TGCGCCAGCAGCCAGCGGGGGGTCGGAGAGACCCAGTACTTC
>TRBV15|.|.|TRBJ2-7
CATSRDKGSSYEQYF
TGTGCCACCAGCAGAGATAAAGGGAGCTCCTACGAGCAGTACTTC
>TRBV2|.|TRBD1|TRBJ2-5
CASSVGQTLQETQYF
TGTGCCAGCAGTGTGGGACAGACATTACAAGAGACCCAGTACTTC
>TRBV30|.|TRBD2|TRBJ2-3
CAWVVAGGTDTQYF
TGTGCCTGGGTGGTAGCGGGGGGCACAGATACGCAGTATTTT
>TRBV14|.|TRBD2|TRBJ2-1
CASSQETSGGYNEQFF
TGTGCCAGCAGCCAAGAGACTAGCGGGGGCTACAATGAGCAGTTCTTC
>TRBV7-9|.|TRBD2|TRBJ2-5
CASSLVTGGPWETQYF
TGTGCCAGCAGCTTAGTGACGGGGGGGCCGTGGGAGACCCAGTACTTC
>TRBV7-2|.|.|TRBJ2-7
CASSLHIGGDYEQYF
TGTGCCAGCAGCTTACACATCGGGGGCGACTACGAGCAGTACTTC
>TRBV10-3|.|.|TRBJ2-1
CAISVDLAENEQFF
TGTGCCATCAGTGTGGACCTAGCTGAGAATGAGCAGTTCTTC
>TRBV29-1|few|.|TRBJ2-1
CSVDVRNVDEQFF
TGCAGCGTTGATGTCCGAAACGTGGATGAGCAGTTCTTC
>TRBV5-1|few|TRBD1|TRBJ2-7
CASSLWDRVDYEQYF
TGCGCCAGCAGTTTATGGGACAGGGTGGACTACGAGCAGTACTTC
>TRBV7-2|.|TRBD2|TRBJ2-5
CASSRAPGLEETQYF
TGTGCCAGCAGCCGAGCCCCGGGACTAGAAGAGACCCAGTACTTC
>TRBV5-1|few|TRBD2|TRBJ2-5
CASSLGRLAGEETQYF
TGCGCCAGCAGCTTGGGTCGACTAGCGGGGGAAGAGACCCAGTACTTC
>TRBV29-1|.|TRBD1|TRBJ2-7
CSVTGTGGPLVEQYF
TGCAGCGTTACCGGGACAGGGGGCCCTCTTGTCGAGCAGTACTTC
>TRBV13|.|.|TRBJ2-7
CASSPRGRSPSYEQYF
TGTGCCAGCAGCCCCCGGGGTAGGTCTCCCTCCTACGAGCAGTACTTC
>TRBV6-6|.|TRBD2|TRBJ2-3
CASSDSRGGVTQYF
TGTGCCAGCAGCGATAGCCGGGGGGGCGTTACGCAGTATTTT
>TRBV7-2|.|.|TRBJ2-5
CASSPLVMPPRGTQYF
TGTGCCAGCAGCCCCCTGGTCATGCCACCAAGAGGGACCCAGTACTTC
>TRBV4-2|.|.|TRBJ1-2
CASSQVGGGGYGYTF
TGTGCCAGCAGCCAAGTTGGAGGGGGGGGCTATGGCTACACCTTC
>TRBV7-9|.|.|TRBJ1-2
CASSLAAGPYGYTF
TGTGCCAGCAGCTTAGCTGCGGGGCCCTATGGCTACACCTTC
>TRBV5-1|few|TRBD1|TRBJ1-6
CASSPTGARNSPLHF
TGCGCCAGCAGCCCGACAGGGGCCAGGAATTCACCCCTCCACTTT
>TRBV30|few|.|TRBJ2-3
CAWTADYNTDTQYF
TGTGCCTGGACGGCAGATTATAACACAGATACGCAGTATTTT
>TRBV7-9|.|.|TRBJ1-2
CASSPETTGAGYTF
TGTGCCAGCAGCCCAGAGACGACAGGAGCGGGCTACACCTTC
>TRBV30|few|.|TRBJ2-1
CACSVPAYNEQFF
TGTGCCTGCAGCGTACCAGCCTACAATGAGCAGTTCTTC
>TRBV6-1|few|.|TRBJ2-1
CASIRGGYNEQFF
TGTGCCAGCATCAGGGGGGGCTACAATGAGCAGTTCTTC
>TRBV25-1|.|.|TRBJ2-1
CASGSVWAGNEQFF
TGTGCCAGCGGCTCGGTTTGGGCAGGGAATGAGCAGTTCTTC
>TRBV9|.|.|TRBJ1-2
CASSVAGQANYGYTF
TGTGCCAGCAGCGTAGCTGGGCAGGCAAACTATGGCTACACCTTC
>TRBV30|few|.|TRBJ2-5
CAWSGVETQYF
TGTGCCTGGAGTGGCGTAGAGACCCAGTACTTC
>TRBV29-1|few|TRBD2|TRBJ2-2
CSAGTSGNTGELFF
TGCAGCGCCGGGACTAGCGGTAACACCGGGGAGCTGTTTTTT
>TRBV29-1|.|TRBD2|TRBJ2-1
CSVEGSAGDSYNEQFF
TGCAGCGTTGAGGGCTCAGCGGGGGATTCCTACAATGAGCAGTTCTTC
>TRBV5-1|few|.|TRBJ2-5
CASSADYSGVETQYF
TGCGCCAGCAGCGCGGACTACTCTGGGGTAGAGACCCAGTACTTC
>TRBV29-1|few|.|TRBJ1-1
CSVSWNTEAFF
TGCAGCGTTTCCTGGAACACTGAAGCTTTCTTT
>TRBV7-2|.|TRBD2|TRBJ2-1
CASSLVSGAYNEQFF
TGTGCCAGCAGCTTAGTTAGCGGGGCGTACAATGAGCAGTTCTTC
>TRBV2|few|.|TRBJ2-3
CASSADWGAGGTDTQYF
TGTGCCAGCAGCGCCGATTGGGGAGCAGGGGGCACAGATACGCAGTATTTT
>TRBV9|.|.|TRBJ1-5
CASSVGSSGPQHF
TGTGCCAGCAGCGTAGGGAGTTCAGGGCCCCAGCATTTT
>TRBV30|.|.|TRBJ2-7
CAWSERYEQYF
TGTGCCTGGAGTGAGAGGTACGAGCAGTACTTC
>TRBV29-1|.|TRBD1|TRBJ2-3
CSGGQGMGTQYF
TGCAGCGGGGGACAGGGTATGGGTACGCAGTATTTT
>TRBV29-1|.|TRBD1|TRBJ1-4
CSVSTGETNEKLFF
TGCAGCGTATCAACAGGGGAGACTAATGAAAAACTGTTTTTT
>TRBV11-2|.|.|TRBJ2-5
CASSLVVGGAQETQYF
TGTGCCAGCAGCTTAGTCGTGGGCGGGGCCCAAGAGACCCAGTACTTC
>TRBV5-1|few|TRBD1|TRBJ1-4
CASSTAGTGGEKLFF
TGCGCCAGCAGCACGGCCGGGACAGGGGGCGAAAAACTGTTTTTT
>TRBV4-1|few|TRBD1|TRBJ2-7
CASSHLGTGVHEQYF
TGCGCCAGCAGCCATCTCGGGACAGGCGTCCACGAGCAGTACTTC
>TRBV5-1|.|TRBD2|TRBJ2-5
CASSLSGEETQYF
TGCGCCAGCAGCTTGAGCGGGGAAGAGACCCAGTACTTC
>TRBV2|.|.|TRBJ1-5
CASSVERNQPQHF
TGTGCCAGCAGTGTAGAGCGTAATCAGCCCCAGCATTTT
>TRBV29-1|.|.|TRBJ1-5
CSVARVLGQPQHF
TGCAGCGTCGCCAGGGTCCTTGGACAGCCCCAGCATTTT
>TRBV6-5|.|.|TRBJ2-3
CASSPSSDTQYF
TGTGCCAGCAGTCCGTCCTCAGATACGCAGTATTTT
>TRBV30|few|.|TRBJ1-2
CAWSPDNYNYGYTF
TGTGCCTGGAGTCCCGACAATTATAACTATGGCTACACCTTC
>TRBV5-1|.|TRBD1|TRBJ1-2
CASTIEGGWDGYTF
TGCGCCAGCACCATCGAAGGGGGCTGGGATGGCTACACCTTC
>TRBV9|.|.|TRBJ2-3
CASSPFRGSTDTQYF
TGTGCCAGCAGCCCGTTCCGGGGGAGCACAGATACGCAGTATTTT
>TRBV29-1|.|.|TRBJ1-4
CSVEDRTGRSREKLFF
TGCAGCGTTGAAGATCGGACGGGACGGTCAAGAGAAAAACTGTTTTTT
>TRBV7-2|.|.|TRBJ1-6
CATAWARENSPLHF
TGTGCCACCGCATGGGCGCGCGAGAATTCACCCCTCCACTTT